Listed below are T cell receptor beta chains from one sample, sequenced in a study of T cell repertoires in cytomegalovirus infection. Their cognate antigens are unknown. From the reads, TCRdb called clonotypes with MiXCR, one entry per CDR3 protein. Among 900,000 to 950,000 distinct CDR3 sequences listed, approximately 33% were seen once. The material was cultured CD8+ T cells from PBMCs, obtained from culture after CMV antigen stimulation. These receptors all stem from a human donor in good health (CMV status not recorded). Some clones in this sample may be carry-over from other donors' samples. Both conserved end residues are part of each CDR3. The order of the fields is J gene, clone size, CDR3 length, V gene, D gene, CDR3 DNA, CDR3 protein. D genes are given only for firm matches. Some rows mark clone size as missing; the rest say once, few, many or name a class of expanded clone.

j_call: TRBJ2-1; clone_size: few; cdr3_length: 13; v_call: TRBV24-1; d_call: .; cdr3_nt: TGTGCCACCAGTGATTTGAGAGGGATGGAGCAGTTCTTC; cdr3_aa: CATSDLRGMEQFF
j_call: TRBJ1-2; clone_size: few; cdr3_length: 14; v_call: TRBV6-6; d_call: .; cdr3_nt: TGTGCCAGCACCCTGGACAGTGTGAAATATGGCTACACCTTC; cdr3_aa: CASTLDSVKYGYTF
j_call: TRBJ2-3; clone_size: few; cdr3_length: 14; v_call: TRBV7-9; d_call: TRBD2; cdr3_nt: TGTGCCAGCACCGGGGGGGCCGACACAGATACGCAGTATTTT; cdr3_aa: CASTGGADTDTQYF
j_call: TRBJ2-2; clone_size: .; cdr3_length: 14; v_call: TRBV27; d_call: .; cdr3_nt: TGTGCCAGCAGTCCGGGACGGACGACCGGGGAGCTGTTTTTT; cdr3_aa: CASSPGRTTGELFF
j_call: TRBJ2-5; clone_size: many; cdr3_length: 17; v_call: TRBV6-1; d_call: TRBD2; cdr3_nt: TGTGCCAGCACCCTGAGGAGTGGACTAGCGGGCGGAGAGACCCAGTACTTC; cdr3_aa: CASTLRSGLAGGETQYF
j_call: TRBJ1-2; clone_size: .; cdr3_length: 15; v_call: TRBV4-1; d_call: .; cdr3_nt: TGCGCCAGCAGCCAAGTGGGGGCGCCGGGCTATGGCTACACCTTC; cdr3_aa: CASSQVGAPGYGYTF
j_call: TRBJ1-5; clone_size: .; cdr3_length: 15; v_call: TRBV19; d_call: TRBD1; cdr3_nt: TGTGCCAGTAATAAAATCCGGGACAGAAATCAGCCCCAGCATTTT; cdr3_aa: CASNKIRDRNQPQHF
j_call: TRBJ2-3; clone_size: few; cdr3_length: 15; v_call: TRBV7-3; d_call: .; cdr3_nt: TGTGCCAGCAGCTCCGGACCGACTTACACAGATACGCAGTATTTT; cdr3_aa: CASSSGPTYTDTQYF
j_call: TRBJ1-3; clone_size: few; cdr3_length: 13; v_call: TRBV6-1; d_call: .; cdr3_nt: TGTGCCAGCAGTGAACACTCTGGAAACACCATATATTTT; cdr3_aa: CASSEHSGNTIYF
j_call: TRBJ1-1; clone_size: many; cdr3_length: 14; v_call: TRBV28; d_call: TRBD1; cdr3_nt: TGTGCCAGCAGACGGGACAGCTTGAACACTGAAGCTTTCTTT; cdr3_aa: CASRRDSLNTEAFF
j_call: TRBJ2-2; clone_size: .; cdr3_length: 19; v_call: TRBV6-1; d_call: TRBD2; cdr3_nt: TGTGCCAGCAGTGAAACGGCTAGCGGGGGACCTACGAACACCGGGGAGCTGTTTTTT; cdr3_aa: CASSETASGGPTNTGELFF
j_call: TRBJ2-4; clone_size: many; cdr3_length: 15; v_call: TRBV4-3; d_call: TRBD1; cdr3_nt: TGCGCCAGCAGCCACGGACAGGGGATCGAAAACATTCAGTACTTC; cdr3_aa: CASSHGQGIENIQYF
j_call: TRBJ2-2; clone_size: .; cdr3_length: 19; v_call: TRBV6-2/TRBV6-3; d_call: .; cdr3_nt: TGTGCCAGCAGCCCATGGGACACTGGCCCGTTCGCGAACACCGGGGAGCTGTTTTTT; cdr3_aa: CASSPWDTGPFANTGELFF
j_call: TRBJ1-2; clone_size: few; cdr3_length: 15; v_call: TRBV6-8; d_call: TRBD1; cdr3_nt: TGTGCCAGCAGTTTCTTACAGGGGGCTGCGGGAGGCTACACCTTC; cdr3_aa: CASSFLQGAAGGYTF
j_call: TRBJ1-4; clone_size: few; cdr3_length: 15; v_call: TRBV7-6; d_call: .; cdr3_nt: TGTGCCAGCAGCCCTCGCACTGAGGGTAGTGAAAAACTGTTTTTT; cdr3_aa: CASSPRTEGSEKLFF
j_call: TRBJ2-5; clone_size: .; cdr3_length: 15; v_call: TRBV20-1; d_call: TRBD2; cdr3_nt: TGCAGTGCTATCGGGACTAGCGGGAGCCAAGAGACCCAGTACTTC; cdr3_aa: CSAIGTSGSQETQYF
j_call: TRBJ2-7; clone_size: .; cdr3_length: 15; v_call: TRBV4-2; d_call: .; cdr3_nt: TGTGCCAGCAGCCAAGGTAGCCTCTCATCTTACGAGCAGTACTTC; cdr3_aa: CASSQGSLSSYEQYF
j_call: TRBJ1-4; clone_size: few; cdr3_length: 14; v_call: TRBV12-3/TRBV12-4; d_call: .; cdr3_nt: TGTGCCAGCAGATGGGGCCTCCAAAATGAAAAACTGTTTTTT; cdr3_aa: CASRWGLQNEKLFF
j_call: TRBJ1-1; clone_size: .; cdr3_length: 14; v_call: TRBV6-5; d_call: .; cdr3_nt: TGTGCCAGCAGTTACTCGGGAAGTCTTTTGGAAGCTTTCTTT; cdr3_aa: CASSYSGSLLEAFF
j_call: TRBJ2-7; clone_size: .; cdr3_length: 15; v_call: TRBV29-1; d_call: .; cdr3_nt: TGCAGCGTTGATTCCGGGTCTACGGTGGACTACGAGCAGTACTTC; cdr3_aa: CSVDSGSTVDYEQYF
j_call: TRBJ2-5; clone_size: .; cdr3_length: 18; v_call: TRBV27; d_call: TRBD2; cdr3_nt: TGTGCCAGCAGTTTATCATCCGGGAGCGGGGGGTCCAAAGAGACCCAGTACTTC; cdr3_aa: CASSLSSGSGGSKETQYF
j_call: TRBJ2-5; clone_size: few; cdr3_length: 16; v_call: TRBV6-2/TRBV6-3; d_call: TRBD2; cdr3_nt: TGTGCCAGCATCGGGACTAGCGGGGGGATCCAAGAGACCCAGTACTTC; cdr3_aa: CASIGTSGGIQETQYF
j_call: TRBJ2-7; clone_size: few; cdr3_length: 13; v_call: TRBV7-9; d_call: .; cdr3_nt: TGTGCCAGCAGCTTAACGGGGATTAACGAGCAGTACTTC; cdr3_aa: CASSLTGINEQYF
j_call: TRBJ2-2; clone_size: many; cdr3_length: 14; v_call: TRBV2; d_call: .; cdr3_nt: TGTGCCAGCAGGGACATCGCGAACACCGGGGAGCTGTTTTTT; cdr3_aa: CASRDIANTGELFF
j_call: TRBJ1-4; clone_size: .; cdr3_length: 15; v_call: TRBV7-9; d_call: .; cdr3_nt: TGTGCCAGCAGCCGGGACGTTGCAACTAATGAAAAACTGTTTTTT; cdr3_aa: CASSRDVATNEKLFF
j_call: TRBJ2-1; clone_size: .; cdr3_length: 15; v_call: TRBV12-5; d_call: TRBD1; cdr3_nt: TGTGCTAGTGGTTATGACAGGGGGCTTAGGAATGAGCAGTTCTTC; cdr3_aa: CASGYDRGLRNEQFF
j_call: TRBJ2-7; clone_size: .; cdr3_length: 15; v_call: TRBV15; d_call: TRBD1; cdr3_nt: TGTGCCACCAACAATAGGACAGGGCCCTCCTACGAGCAGTACTTC; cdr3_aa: CATNNRTGPSYEQYF
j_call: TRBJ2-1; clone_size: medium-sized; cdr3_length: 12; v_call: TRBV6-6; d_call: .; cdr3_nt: TGTGCCAGCAGTCGACCCTACAATGAGCAGTTCTTC; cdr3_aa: CASSRPYNEQFF
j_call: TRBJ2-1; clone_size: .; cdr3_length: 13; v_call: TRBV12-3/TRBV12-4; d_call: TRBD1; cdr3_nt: TGTGCCAGCACTGACCAGGGGGCCAATGAGCAGTTCTTC; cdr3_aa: CASTDQGANEQFF
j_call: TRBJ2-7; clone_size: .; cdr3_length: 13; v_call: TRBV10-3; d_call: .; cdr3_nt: TGTGCCATCAGTGAGTCGAACGGATACGAGCAGTACTTC; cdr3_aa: CAISESNGYEQYF
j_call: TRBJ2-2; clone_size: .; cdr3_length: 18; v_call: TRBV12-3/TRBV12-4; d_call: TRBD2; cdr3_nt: TGTGCCAGCAGCCCCGGGACTAGCGGGGGGGAGAACACCGGGGAGCTGTTTTTT; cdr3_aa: CASSPGTSGGENTGELFF
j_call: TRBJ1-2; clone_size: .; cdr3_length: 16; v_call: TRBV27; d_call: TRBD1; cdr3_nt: TGTGCCAGCAGTCCAGGACAGGTTTCAAGGGCGGATGGCTACACCTTC; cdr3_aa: CASSPGQVSRADGYTF
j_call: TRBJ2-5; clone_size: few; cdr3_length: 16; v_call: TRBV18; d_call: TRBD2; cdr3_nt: TGTGCCAGCTCACCACTGACTAGCGGGGACCTGGAGACCCAGTACTTC; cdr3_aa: CASSPLTSGDLETQYF
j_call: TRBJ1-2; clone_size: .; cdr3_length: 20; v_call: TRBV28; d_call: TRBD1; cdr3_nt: TGTGCCAGCAGTCCCAGGGACAGGGCTTCGGAAGAGTGGATCTACTATGGCTACACCTTC; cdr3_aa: CASSPRDRASEEWIYYGYTF
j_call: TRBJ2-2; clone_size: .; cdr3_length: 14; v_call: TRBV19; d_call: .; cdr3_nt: TGTGCCAGTAATCAGGATTGGAACACCGGGGAGCTGTTTTTT; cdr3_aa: CASNQDWNTGELFF
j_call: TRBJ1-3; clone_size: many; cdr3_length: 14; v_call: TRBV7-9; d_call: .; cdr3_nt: TGTGCCAGCAGAGCTCCCCTCTCTGGAAACACCATATATTTT; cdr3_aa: CASRAPLSGNTIYF
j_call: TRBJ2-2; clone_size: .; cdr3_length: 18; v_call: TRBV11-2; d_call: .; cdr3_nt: TGTGCCAGCAGCTTAAGGTCCGGAGACGCCGCGAACACCGGGGAGCTGTTTTTT; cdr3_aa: CASSLRSGDAANTGELFF
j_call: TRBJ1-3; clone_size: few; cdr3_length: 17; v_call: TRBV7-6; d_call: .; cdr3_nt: TGTGCCAGCAGCCCGAGCGAGTACAGGACCTCTGGAAACACCATATATTTT; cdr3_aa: CASSPSEYRTSGNTIYF
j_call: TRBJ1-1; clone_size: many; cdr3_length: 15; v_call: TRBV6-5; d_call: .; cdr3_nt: TGTGCCAGCAGTTACTCGATCATGGGAGACACTGAAGCTTTCTTT; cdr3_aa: CASSYSIMGDTEAFF
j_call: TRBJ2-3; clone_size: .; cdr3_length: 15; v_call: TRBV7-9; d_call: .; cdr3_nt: TGTGTCAGCAGCTCCCCCAGCGGGCAAACAGATACGCAGTATTTT; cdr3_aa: CVSSSPSGQTDTQYF
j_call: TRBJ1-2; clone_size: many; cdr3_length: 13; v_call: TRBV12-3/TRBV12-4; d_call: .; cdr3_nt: TGTGCCAGCAGTTTGGATGGAGGTCATGGCTACACCTTC; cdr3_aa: CASSLDGGHGYTF
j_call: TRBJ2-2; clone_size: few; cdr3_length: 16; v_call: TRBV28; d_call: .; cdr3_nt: TGTGCCAGCAGTTCCTCCGGGACACCTTACACCGGGGAGCTGTTTTTT; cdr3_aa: CASSSSGTPYTGELFF
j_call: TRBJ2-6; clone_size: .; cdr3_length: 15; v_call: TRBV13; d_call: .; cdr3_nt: TGTGCCAGCAGCTTAGGGGAAACAGGAGCCAACGTCCTGACTTTC; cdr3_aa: CASSLGETGANVLTF
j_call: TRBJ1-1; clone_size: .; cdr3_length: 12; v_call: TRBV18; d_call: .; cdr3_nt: TGTGCCAGCTCTCCTCGACGGGAGGAAGCTTTCTTT; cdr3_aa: CASSPRREEAFF
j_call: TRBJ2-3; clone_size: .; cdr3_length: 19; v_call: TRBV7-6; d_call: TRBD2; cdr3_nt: TGTGCCAGCAGCTTCCCGACTAGCGGGGGGGCCTTTAGCACAGATACGCAGTATTTT; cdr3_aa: CASSFPTSGGAFSTDTQYF
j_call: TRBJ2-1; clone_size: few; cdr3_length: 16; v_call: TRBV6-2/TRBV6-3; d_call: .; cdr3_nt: TGTGCCAGCAGTTATCGGCTAGGGGATTTCCACAATGAGCAGTTCTTC; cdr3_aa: CASSYRLGDFHNEQFF
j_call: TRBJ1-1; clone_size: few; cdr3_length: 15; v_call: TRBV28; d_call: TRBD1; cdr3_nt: TGTGCCAGCAACGGCATTGGACAGGAGTACACTGAAGCTTTCTTT; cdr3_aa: CASNGIGQEYTEAFF
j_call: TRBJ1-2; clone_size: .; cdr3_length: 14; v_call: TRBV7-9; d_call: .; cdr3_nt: TGTGCCAGCAGCTTGTTAAACAATGGCGGTGGCTACACCTTC; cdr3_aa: CASSLLNNGGGYTF
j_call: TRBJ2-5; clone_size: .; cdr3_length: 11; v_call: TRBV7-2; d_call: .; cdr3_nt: TGTGCCAGCAGCCCGCGGGGGACCCAGTACTTC; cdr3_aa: CASSPRGTQYF
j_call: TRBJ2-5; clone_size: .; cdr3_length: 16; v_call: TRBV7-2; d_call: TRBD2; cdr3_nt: TGTGCCAGCAGTCTGGTAGCGGGGGGGGGGCGAGAGACCCAGTACTTC; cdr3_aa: CASSLVAGGGRETQYF
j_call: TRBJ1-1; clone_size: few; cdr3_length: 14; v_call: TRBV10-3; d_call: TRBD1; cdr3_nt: TGTGCCATCCGAACAGGGGTCGAGTTCCCTGAAGCTTTCTTT; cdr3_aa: CAIRTGVEFPEAFF
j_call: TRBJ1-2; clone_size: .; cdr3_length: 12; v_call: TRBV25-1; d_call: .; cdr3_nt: TGTGCCAGCAGGACCCCTGGTTATGGCTACACCTTC; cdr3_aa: CASRTPGYGYTF
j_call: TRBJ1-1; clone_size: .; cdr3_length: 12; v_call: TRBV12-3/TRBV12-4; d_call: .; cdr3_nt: TGTGCCAGCAGCCCCGACCTGGGGGTAACTTTCTTT; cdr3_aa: CASSPDLGVTFF
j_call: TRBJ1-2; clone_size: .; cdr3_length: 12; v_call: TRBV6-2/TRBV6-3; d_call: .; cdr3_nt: TGTGCCAGCAGTTACCCCTCTGATGGCTACACCTTC; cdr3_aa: CASSYPSDGYTF
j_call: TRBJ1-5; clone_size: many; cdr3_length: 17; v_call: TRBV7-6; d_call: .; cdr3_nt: TGTGCCAGCAGCTTAGGTCCTGGAGCTTATAGCAATCAGCCCCAGCATTTT; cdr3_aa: CASSLGPGAYSNQPQHF
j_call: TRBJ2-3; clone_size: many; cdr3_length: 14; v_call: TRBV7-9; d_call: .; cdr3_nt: TGTGCCAGCAGTGGGACCACCCCCACAGATACGCAGTATTTT; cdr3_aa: CASSGTTPTDTQYF
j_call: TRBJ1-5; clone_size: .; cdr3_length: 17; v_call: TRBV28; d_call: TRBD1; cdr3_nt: TGTGCCAGCAGTTCCCGTAGGACAGGGGGCAGCAATCAGCCCCAGCATTTT; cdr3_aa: CASSSRRTGGSNQPQHF